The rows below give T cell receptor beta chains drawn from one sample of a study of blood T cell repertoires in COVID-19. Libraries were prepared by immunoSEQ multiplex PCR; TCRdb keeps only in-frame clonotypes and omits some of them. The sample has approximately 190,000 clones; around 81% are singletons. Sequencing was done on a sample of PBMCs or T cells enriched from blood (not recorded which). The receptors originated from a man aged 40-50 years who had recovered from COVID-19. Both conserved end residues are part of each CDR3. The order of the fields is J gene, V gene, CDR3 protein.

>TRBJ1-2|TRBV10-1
CASSDGLGGGYTF
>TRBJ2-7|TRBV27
CASSLSLGLGEQYF
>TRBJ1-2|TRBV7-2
CASSQGFGTAYYGYTF
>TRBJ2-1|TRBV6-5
CASSSSGTLYNEQFF
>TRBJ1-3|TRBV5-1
CASSQGADGNTIYF
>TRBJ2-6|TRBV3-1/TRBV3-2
CASSHRRESGANVLTF
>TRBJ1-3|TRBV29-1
CSAENRGGGNTIYF
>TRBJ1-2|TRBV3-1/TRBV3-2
CASSQDDGRAYGYTF
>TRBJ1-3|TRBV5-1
CASSLDSPYGNTIYF
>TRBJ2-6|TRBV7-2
CASSLGGRAPSGANVLTF
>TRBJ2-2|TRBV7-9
CASSFRGREDTGELFF
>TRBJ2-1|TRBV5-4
CASSLGQGVVNEQFF
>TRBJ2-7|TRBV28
CASTEGTGGIYEQYF
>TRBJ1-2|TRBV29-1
CSGGETGTAYGYTF
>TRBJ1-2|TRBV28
CASSLSRQGTYGYTF
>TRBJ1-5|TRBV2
CASSTGPGGNQPQHF
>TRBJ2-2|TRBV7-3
CASSPGSRAGELFF
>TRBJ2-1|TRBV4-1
CASSQEMAVETGRLYSYNEQFF
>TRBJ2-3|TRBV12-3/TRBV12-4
CASSLARLAGRYF
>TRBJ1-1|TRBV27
CASSLYGVRGGEEGAFF
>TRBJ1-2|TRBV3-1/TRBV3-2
CASSPQGQMIGTGYTF
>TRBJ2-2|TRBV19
CASSIQGGRTGELFF
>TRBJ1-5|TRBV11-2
CASSQTGGPQPQHF
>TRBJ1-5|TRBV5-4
CASSPVPNQPQHF
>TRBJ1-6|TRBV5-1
CASSAGTASSYNSPLHF
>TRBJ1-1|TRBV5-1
CASSLNSGGMNTEAFF
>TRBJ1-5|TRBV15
CATSSDRVVQGNQPQHF
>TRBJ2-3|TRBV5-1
CASRFVGGTDTQYF
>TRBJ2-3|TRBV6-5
CATQTEVDTQYF
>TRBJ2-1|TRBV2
CASSLTWTGGDEQFF
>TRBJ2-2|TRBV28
CASSCLDRENTGELFF
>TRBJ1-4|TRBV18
CASSSRVDEKLFF
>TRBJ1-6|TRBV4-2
CASSRGRDTYNSPLHF
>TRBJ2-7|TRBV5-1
CATKGQPGNYEQYF
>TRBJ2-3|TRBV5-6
CASSLDRVTDTQYF
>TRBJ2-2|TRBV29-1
CSGGQGGDGELFF
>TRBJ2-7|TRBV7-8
CASSVAVGTGKYGEYF
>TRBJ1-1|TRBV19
CASSPDRGMNTEAFF